The 13 T cell receptor beta chains below come from one sample, sequenced in a study of T cell repertoires in cytomegalovirus infection. TCRdb processed the reads anew with MiXCR; each CDR3 protein has one entry. The data hold hundreds of thousands of distinct CDR3 sequences, with about 11% observed a single time. Sequencing was performed on PBMCs. Source of these receptors: a human donor in good health (CMV status not recorded). Some clones in this sample may be carry-over from other donors' samples.

This clonotype was seen a handful of times. V is TRBV30 and J is TRBJ1-4; D is ambiguous. The CDR3 spans 13 residues. Germline CDR1 and CDR2: GTSNPN and SVGIG (reference sequence). The ends were cut back, 2 bases at V and 4 bases at J, with 8 bases in the middle. The DNA for the CDR3 is TGTGCCTGGAGTAGGAGGGTTAATGAAAAACTGTTTTTT. Encoded protein: CAWSRRVNEKLFF.

The chain is built from TRBV19 and TRBJ2-7; TRBD1 matches at 7 bases. J gave up 5 bases and V 6 bases, and 13 bases lay outside the gene matches. The CDR3 loop spans 15 amino acids. In germline, CDR1 is LNHDA, CDR2 SQIVND (reference sequence). This chain's CDR3 is CASRDAGQAVDEQYF. DNA for the CDR3: TGTGCCAGTAGGGATGCTGGACAGGCCGTGGACGAGCAGTACTTC.

This clonotype was picked up many times. The rearrangement joins TRBV19 to TRBJ2-1; 7 nucleotides line up with TRBD1. V dropped 5 bases and J dropped 0; count of bases not matched to a gene: 10. Per germline, CDR1 LNHDA and CDR2 SQIVND (reference sequence). The CDR3 sequence is 17 residues long. CDR3 in amino acids: CASSPGQPMSSYNEQFF. The CDR3 region has the DNA TGTGCCAGTAGTCCGGGACAGCCTATGAGCTCCTACAATGAGCAGTTCTTC.

This clonotype occurred a few times. The chain is built from TRBV7-9 and TRBJ2-1; possible D gene TRBD2, 6 bases. CDR1 SEHNR and CDR2 FQNEAQ come from the germline V gene (reference sequence). This CDR3 contains 14 residues. Trimming cost V 5 bases and J 8 bases, with 16 bases left between them. CDR3 bases: TGTGCCAGCAGCCGCGTCTCGGGAGAAGATGAGCAGTTCTTC. Its translation: CASSRVSGEDEQFF.

This clonotype was seen a handful of times. The J gene is TRBJ1-2, the V gene TRBV20-1; D is possibly TRBD1 (5 bases). V was pared by 0 bases and J by 2 bases, with 19 bases between. CDR1 is DFQATT, CDR2 SNEGSKA, per germline (reference sequence). The CDR3 contains 17 residues. The DNA for the CDR3 is TGCAGTGCTAGAGAGGGGCAGGCTACTAACTTCAACTATGGCTACACCTTC. It is translated as CSAREGQATNFNYGYTF.

This clonotype has only a few counts. The CDR3 protein is CASSFGRAGLHEQFF. As DNA, the CDR3 is TGTGCCAGCAGTTTCGGTAGGGCGGGCCTACATGAGCAGTTCTTC. V usage is TRBV12-3 or TRBV12-4 and J usage is TRBJ2-1; perhaps TRBD2 as D (5 bases). V lost 3 bases and J 8 bases, leaving 17 bases between the germline ends. The CDR3 is made up of 15 amino acids.

In its sample, this clonotype was seen many times. CDR3 nucleotides: TGCAGTGCTACTTCTACAGGAGACGAAGCTTTCTTT. This codes for CSATSTGDEAFF. V usage is TRBV20-1 and J usage is TRBJ1-1; a weak D match, TRBD1 (5 bases). The germline gives CDR1 DFQATT, CDR2 SNEGSKA (reference sequence). Trimming pared 4 bases from V and 8 bases from J, leaving 14 bases between. The CDR3 totals 12 residues.

The chain is built from TRBV28 and TRBJ1-2; D is possibly TRBD1 (6 bases). Germline CDR1 and CDR2: MDHEN and SYDVKM. Trimming took 4 bases from V and 8 from J, leaving 17 bases between them. There are 14 residues in the CDR3. The CDR3 loop reads CASSSTGAPLGYTF. In nucleotides, the CDR3 is TGTGCCAGCAGTTCGACGGGGGCCCCCCTAGGCTACACCTTC.

V and J are TRBV27 and TRBJ2-1; 9 bases fit TRBD1. Germline CDR1 is MNHEY and CDR2 is SMNVEV (reference sequence). With V trimmed by 5 bases and J by 2 bases, 10 bases remained unmatched. This CDR3 contains 17 residues. CDR3 nucleotides: TGTGCCAGCAGTCCCTATACAGGGGGCGTCCCCTACAATGAGCAGTTCTTC. It yields the protein CASSPYTGGVPYNEQFF.

This clonotype appeared many times. Germline is not matched at one junction end, which may reflect a read error. The J gene is TRBJ2-2, the V gene TRBV5-4; 13 nucleotides agree with TRBD2. The CDR3 covers 16 residues. Germline V gene lookup returns CDR1 SGHNT and CDR2 YYREEE (reference sequence). Here the CDR3 DNA reads TGTGCTAGCAGCTCCGGACTAGCGGGAGTAACCGGGGAGCTGTTTTTT. This gives the protein CASSSGLAGVTGELFF.

V usage is TRBV12-3 or TRBV12-4 and J usage is TRBJ2-3, with TRBD1 identical over 9 bases. The CDR3 covers 19 residues. The trim removed 3 bases at V and 5 bases at J, leaving 18 bases unmatched. The CDR3 is CASSFSSPDGTGFVDTQYF. As DNA, the CDR3 is TGTGCCAGCAGTTTCTCCTCTCCCGACGGGACAGGGTTCGTAGATACGCAGTATTTT.

The sample holds a few counts of this clonotype. The chain is built from TRBV19 and TRBJ2-1, with 14 bases fitting TRBD2. J was trimmed by 0 bases and V by 4 bases; bases with no gene match: 8. Germline CDR1 reads LNHDA; CDR2 reads SQIVND (reference sequence). The CDR3 has 19 amino acids. CDR3 DNA: TGTGCCAGTAGTAGGAAGGGACTAGCGGGGGCCGGCTCCTACAATGAGCAGTTCTTC. The encoded protein is CASSRKGLAGAGSYNEQFF.

This clonotype was counted ten times or more. V usage is TRBV3-1 and J usage is TRBJ1-1, with a possible D match to TRBD1 (6 bases). V was pared by 3 bases and J by 4 bases, with 12 bases between. The germline V gene has CDR1 LGHDT and CDR2 YNNKEL (reference sequence). The CDR3 length is 14 residues. As DNA, the CDR3 is TGTGCCAGCAGCCAGGAAACAGGGAGCACTGAAGCTTTCTTT. This gives the protein CASSQETGSTEAFF. The full variable domain, in which reference TRBV3-1 and TRBJ1-1 provide the parts outside the CDR3, is DTAVSQTPKYLVTQMGNDKSIKCEQNLGHDTMYWYKQDSKKFLKIMFSYNNKELIINETVPNRFSPKSPDKAHLNLHINSLELGDSAVYFCASSQETGSTEAFFGQGTRLTVV.